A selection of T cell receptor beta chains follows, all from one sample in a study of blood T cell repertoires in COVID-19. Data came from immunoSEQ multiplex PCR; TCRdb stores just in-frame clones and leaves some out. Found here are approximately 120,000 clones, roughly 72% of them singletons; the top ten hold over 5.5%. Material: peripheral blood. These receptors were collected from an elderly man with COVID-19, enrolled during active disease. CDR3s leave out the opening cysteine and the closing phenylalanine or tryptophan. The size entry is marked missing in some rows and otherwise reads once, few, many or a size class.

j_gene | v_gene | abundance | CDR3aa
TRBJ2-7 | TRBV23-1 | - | ASSPDSYEQY
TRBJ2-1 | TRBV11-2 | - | ASSLSSPASGRSYNEQF
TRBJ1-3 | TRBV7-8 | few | ASSPPGGSSGNTIY
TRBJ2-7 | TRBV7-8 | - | ASSSPQAGSYEQY
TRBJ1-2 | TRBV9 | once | ASSVGERNGYT
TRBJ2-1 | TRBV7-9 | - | ASSSSAGASWYNEQF
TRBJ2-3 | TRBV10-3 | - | ATQRGYTDTQY
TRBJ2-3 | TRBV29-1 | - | SVGGRAGYTDTQY
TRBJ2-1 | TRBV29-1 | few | SVELGQEVNNEQF
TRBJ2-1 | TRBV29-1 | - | SVRAGGDNEQF
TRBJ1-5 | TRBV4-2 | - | ASSHGVSGSNQPQH
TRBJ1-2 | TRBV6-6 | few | ASSEPGTAGIYT
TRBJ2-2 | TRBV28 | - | ASSLPGGRGELF